This T cell receptor beta chain appears in the sequencing data of a study of blood T cell repertoires in COVID-19. Whole-study context: There were acute and convalescent COVID-19 samples, and they came from the United States, Italy and Spain. T cells, B-cell-depleted T cells, or PBMCs provided the cDNA or gDNA that served as material.

This clone was recorded once. Original analysis: How many nucleated cells were present was estimated from reference gene primer amplification. The data were produced by immunoSEQ multiplex PCR, yet TCRdb's version contains in-frame clones alone and is incomplete. V and J calls and clone size are copied from that table; D and trimming were computed from the DNA. The data hold over 200,000 clones, with 85% to 90% observed a single time. The cohort comprised adults aged about 18 to 100 years residing in approximately 25 US areas. This CDR3 region has 15 residues. Trimming removed 0 bases at V and 3 bases at J, with 12 bases between. Germline V gives CDR1 SGHRS, CDR2 YFSETQ.

V is TRBV5-1 and J is TRBJ2-5, with D possibly TRBD1 on 5 matching bases. This TCR was sampled from a man in his thirties or forties who had been exposed to COVID-19. Sequenced sample: PBMCs or T cells enriched from blood (not recorded which). CDR3 DNA: TGCGCCAGCAGCTTGGGTCTGCTAGGGGAAGAGACCCAGTACTTC. Translated, it gives CASSLGLLGEETQYF.